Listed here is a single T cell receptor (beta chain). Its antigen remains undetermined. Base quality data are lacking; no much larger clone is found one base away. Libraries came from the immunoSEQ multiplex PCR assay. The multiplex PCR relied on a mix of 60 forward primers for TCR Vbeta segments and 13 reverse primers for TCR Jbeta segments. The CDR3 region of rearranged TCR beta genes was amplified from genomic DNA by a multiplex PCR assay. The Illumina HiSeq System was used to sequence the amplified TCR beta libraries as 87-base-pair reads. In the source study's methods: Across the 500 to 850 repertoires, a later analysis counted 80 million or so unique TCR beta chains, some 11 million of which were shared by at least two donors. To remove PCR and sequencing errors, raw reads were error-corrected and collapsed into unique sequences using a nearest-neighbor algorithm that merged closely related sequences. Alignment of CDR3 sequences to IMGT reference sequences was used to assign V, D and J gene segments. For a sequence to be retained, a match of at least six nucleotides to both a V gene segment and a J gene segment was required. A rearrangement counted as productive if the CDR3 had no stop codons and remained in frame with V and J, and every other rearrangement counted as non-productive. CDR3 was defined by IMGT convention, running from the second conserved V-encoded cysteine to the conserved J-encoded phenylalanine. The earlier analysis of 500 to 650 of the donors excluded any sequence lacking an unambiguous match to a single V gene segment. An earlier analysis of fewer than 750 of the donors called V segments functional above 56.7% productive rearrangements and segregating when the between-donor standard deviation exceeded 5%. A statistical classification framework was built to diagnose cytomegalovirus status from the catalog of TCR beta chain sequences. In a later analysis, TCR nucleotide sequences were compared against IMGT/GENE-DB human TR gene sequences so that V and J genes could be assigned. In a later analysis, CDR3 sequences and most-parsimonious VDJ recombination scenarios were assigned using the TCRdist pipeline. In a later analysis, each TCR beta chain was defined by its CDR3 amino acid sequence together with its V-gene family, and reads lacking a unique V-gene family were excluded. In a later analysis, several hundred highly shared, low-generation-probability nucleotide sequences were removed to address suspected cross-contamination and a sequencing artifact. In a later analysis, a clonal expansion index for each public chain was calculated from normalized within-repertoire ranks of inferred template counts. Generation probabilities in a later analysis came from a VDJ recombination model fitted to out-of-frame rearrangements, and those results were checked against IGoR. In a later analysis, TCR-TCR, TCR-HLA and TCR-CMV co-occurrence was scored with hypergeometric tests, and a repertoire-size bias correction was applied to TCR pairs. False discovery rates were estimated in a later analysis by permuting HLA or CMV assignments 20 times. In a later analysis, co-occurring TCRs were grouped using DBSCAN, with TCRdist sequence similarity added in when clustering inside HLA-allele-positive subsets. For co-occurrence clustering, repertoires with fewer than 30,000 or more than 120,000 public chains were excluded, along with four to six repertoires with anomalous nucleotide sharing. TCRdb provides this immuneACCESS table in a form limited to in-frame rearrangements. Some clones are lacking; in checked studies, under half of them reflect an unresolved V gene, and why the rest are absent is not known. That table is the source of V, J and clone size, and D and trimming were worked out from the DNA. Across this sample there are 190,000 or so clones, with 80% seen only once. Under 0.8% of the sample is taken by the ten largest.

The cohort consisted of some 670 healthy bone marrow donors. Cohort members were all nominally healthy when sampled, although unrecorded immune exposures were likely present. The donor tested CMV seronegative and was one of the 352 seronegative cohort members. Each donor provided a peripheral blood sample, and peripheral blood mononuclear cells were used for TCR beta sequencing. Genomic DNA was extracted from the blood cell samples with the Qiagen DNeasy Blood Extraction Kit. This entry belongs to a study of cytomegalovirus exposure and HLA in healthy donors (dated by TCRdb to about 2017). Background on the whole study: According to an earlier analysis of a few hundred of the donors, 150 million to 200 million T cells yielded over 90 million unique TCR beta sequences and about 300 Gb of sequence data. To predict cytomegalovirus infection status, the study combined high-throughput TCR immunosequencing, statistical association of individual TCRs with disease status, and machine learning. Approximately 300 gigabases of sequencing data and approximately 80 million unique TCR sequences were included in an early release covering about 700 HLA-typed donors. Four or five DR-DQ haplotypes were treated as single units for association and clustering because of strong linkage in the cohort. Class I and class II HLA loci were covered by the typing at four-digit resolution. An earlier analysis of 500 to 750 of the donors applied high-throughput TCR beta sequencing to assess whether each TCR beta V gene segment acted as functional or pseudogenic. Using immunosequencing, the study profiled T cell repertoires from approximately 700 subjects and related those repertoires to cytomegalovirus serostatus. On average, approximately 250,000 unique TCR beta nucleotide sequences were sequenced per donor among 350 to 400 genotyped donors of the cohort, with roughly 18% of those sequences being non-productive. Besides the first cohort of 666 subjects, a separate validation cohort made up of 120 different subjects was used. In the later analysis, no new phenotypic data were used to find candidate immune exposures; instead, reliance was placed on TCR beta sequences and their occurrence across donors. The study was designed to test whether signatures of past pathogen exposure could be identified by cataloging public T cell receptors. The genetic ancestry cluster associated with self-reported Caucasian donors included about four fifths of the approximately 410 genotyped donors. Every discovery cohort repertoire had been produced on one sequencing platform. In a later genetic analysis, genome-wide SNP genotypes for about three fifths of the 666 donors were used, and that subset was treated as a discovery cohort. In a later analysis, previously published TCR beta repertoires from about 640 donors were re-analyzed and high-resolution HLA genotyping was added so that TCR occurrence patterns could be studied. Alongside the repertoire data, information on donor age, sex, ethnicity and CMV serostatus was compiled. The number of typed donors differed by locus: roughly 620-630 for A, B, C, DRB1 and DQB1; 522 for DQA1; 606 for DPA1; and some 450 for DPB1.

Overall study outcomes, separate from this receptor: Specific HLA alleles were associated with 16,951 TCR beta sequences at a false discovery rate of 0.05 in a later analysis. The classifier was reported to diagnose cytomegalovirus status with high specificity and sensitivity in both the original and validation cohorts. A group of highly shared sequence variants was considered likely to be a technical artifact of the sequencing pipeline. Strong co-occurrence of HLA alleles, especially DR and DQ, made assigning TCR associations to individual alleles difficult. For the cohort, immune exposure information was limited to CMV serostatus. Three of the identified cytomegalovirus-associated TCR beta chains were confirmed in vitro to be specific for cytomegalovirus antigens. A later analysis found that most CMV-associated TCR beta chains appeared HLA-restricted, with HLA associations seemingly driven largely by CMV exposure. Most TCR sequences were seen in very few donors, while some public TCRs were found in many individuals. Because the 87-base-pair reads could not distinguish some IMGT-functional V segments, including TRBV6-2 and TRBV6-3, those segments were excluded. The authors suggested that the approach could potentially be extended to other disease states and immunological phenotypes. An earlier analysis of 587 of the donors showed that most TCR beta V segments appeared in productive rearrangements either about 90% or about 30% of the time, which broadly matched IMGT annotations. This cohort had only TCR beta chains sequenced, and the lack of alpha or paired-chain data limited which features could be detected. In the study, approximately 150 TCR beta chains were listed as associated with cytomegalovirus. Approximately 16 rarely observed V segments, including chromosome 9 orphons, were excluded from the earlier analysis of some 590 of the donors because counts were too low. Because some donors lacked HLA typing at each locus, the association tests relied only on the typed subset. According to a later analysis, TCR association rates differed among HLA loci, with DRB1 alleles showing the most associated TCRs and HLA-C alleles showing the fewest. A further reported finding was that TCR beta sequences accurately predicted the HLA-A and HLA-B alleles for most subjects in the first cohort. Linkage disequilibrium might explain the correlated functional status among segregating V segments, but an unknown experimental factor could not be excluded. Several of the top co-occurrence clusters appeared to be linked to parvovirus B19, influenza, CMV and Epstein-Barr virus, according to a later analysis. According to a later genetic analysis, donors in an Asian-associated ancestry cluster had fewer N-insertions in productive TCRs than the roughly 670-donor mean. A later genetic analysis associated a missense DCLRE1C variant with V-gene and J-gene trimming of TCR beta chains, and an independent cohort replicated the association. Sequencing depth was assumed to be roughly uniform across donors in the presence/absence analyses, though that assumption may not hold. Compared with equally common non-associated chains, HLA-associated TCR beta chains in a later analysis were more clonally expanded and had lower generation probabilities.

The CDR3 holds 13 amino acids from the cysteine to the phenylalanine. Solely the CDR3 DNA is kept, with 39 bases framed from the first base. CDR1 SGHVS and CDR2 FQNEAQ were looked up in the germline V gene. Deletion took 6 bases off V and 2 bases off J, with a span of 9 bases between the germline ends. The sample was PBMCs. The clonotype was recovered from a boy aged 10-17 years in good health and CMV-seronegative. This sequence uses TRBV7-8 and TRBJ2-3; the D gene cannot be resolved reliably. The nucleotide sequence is TGTGCCAGCAGGCCTGACACCACAGATACGCAGTATTTT. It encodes CASRPDTTDTQYF.